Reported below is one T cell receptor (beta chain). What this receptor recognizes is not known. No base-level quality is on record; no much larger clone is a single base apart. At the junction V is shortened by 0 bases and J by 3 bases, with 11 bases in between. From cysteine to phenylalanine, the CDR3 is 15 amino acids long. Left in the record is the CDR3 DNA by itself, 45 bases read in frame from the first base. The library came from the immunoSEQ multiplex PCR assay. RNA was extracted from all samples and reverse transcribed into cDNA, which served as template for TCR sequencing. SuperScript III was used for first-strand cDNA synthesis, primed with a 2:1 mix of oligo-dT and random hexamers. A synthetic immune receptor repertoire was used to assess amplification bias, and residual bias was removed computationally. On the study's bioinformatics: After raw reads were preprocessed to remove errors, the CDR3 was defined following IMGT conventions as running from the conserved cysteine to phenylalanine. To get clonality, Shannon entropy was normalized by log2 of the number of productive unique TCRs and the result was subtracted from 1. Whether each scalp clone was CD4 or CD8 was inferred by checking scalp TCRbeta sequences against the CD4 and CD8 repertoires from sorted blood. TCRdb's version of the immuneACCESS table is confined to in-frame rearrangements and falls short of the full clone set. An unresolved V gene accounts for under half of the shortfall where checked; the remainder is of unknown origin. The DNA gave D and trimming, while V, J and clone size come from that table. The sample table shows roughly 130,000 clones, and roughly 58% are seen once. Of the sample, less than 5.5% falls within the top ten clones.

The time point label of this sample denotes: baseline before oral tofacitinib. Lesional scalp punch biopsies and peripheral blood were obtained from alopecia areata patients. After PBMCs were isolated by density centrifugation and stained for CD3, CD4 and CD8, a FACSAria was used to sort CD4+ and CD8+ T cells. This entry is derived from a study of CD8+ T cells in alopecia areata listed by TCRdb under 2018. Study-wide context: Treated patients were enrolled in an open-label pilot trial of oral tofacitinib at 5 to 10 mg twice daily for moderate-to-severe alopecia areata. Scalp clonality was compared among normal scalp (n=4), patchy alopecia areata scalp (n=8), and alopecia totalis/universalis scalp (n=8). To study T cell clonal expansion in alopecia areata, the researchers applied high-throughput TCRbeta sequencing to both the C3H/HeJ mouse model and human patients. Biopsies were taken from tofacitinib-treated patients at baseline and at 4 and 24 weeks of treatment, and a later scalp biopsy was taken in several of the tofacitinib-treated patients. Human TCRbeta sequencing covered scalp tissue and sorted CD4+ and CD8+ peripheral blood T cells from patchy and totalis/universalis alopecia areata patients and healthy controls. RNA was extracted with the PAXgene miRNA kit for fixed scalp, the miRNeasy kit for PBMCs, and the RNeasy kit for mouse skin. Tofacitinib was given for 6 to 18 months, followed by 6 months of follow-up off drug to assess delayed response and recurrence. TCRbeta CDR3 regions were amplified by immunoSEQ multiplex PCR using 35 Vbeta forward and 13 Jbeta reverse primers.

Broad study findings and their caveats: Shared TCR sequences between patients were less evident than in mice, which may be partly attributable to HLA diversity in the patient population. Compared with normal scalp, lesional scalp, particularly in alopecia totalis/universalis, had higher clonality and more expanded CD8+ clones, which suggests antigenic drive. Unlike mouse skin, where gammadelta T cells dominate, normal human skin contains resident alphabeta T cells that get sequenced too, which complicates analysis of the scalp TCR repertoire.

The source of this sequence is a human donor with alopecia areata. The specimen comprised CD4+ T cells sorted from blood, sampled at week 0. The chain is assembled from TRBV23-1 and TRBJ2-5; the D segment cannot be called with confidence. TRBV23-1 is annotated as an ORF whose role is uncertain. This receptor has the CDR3 CASSQSAAEEETQYF. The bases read TGCGCCAGCAGTCAATCTGCGGCCGAGGAAGAGACCCAGTACTTC.